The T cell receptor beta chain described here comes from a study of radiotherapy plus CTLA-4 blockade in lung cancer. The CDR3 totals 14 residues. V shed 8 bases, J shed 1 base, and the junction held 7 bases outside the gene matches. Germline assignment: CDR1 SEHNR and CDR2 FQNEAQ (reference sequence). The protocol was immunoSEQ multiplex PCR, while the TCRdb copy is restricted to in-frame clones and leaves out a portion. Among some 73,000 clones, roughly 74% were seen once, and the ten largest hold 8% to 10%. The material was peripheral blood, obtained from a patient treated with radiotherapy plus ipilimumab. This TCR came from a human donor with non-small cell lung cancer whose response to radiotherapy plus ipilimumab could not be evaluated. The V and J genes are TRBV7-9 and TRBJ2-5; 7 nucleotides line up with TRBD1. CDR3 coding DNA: TGTGCCAGCGGGCTGGCAGGGGGCCAAGAGACCCAGTACTTC. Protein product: CASGLAGGQETQYF.